A selection of T cell receptor beta chains follows, all from one sample in a study of blood T cell repertoires in COVID-19. Clones were sequenced by immunoSEQ multiplex PCR, and TCRdb holds only the in-frame ones, with some missing. The table includes 200,000 to 250,000 clones, 88% detected once. The specimen was peripheral blood. The receptors stem from a man between 18 and 29 years old with active or convalescent COVID-19. Both conserved end residues are part of each CDR3. The size entry is marked missing in some rows and otherwise reads once, few, many or a size class.

CDR3	size	V	J
CASSLEPGLQLAKNIQYF	-	TRBV5-4	TRBJ2-4
CASSLIAGRVHNEQFF	-	TRBV5-4	TRBJ2-1
CAWKLAAGTDTQYF	-	TRBV30	TRBJ2-3
CASSQRVNYEQYF	-	TRBV14	TRBJ2-7
CASSPGLAGVQQFF	-	TRBV27	TRBJ2-1
CASSPGTSGRVDTQYF	-	TRBV7-6	TRBJ2-3
CASSEPRGTGLNGYTF	-	TRBV27	TRBJ1-2
CAWNILSGRAQDTQYF	-	TRBV30	TRBJ2-3
CASSFGQGGSYEQYF	-	TRBV27	TRBJ2-7
CSASLKRGAGYGYTF	-	TRBV20-1	TRBJ1-2
CASTWGTGVFTEAFF	few	TRBV28	TRBJ1-1
CASSLLPEPRAFF	-	TRBV28	TRBJ1-1
CASGGLAGDEQFF	-	TRBV6-6	TRBJ2-1
CATSRGAGTDSGNTIYF	once	TRBV15	TRBJ1-3